This T cell receptor beta chain was sequenced in a study of blood T cell repertoires in COVID-19. The CDR3 is 16 residues long. V lost 4 bases, J lost 8 bases, and 11 bases stayed unmatched. Germline V gene data show CDR1 as MNHEY and CDR2 as SVGAGI. This table comes from immunoSEQ multiplex PCR, and its TCRdb copy is limited to in-frame clones, with some not included. The table records about 55,000 clones, more than 80% of them present only once. This clonotype was sampled from a human donor in a cohort sampled during active COVID-19. The V gene is TRBV6-5, the J gene TRBJ2-1; TRBD2 matches at 10 bases. Sequenced input: peripheral blood. The DNA of the CDR3 is TGTGCCAGCAGTTCCCCGCCTAGCGGGAGAGCATATGAGCAGTTCTTC. Its translation is CASSSPPSGRAYEQFF.